Listed below are T cell receptor beta chains from one sample, sequenced in a study of blood T cell repertoires in COVID-19. Here immunoSEQ multiplex PCR was the method, and the copy in TCRdb shows in-frame clones only, minus some. The profile shows around 190,000 clones, approximately 80% of them singletons. The sample taken for sequencing was peripheral blood. These receptors were obtained from a woman between 45 and 60 years old with acute or convalescent COVID-19. CDR3s include the opening cysteine and the closing phenylalanine or tryptophan. The D gene is left open where the match is weak. Clone size, where shown, is once, few, many, or a class for clones that have expanded.

- | TRBJ1-1 | - | TRBV18 | CASSLQGQNTEAFF | TGTGCCAGCTCCCTCCAGGGTCAGAACACTGAAGCTTTCTTT
- | TRBJ1-2 | - | TRBV28 | CASSLWAQDGYGYTF | TGTGCCAGCAGTTTATGGGCTCAGGATGGCTATGGCTACACCTTC
- | TRBJ1-4 | - | TRBV11-2 | CASRRDGLEKLFF | TGTGCCAGCAGGCGGGACGGCCTTGAAAAACTGTTTTTT
- | TRBJ2-1 | TRBD2 | TRBV28 | CASQSPVSLADDEQFF | TGTGCCAGCCAATCGCCCGTAAGTCTAGCGGACGATGAGCAGTTCTTC
- | TRBJ2-1 | - | TRBV6-2/TRBV6-3 | CASSYPPGTTNEQFF | TGTGCCAGCAGTTACCCTCCGGGAACCACCAATGAGCAGTTCTTC
- | TRBJ2-1 | - | TRBV7-2 | CASSSRWGDEQFF | TGTGCCAGCAGTTCCCGCTGGGGCGATGAGCAGTTCTTC
many | TRBJ2-3 | TRBD1 | TRBV27 | CASSSRDRGADTQYF | TGTGCCAGCAGTTCACGGGACAGGGGGGCAGATACGCAGTATTTT
- | TRBJ1-2 | - | TRBV4-1 | CASSQEAEYYGYTF | TGCGCCAGCAGCCAAGAGGCAGAATACTATGGCTACACCTTC
- | TRBJ1-6 | TRBD1 | TRBV28 | CASSGGQGNNSPLHF | TGTGCCAGCAGTGGGGGACAGGGGAATAATTCACCCCTCCACTTT
- | TRBJ2-2 | - | TRBV11-2 | CASSLQGGIGELFF | TGTGCCAGCAGCCTACAGGGGGGGATAGGGGAGCTGTTTTTT
- | TRBJ1-2 | - | TRBV18 | CASSLGANYGYTF | TGTGCCAGCTCCCTAGGGGCTAACTATGGCTACACCTTC
few | TRBJ2-6 | - | TRBV18 | CASSPQWGANVLTF | TGTGCCAGCTCACCTCAGTGGGGGGCCAACGTCCTGACTTTC
- | TRBJ1-2 | TRBD1 | TRBV28 | CASKIPGTGRYGYTF | TGTGCCAGTAAAATCCCGGGGACAGGGCGCTATGGCTACACCTTC
once | TRBJ1-2 | - | TRBV5-5 | CASTGQLMQGGYTF | TGTGCCAGTACGGGACAACTTATGCAGGGGGGCTACACCTTC
- | TRBJ2-3 | TRBD2 | TRBV30 | CAWSRGRATDTQYF | TGTGCCTGGAGTCGCGGGAGGGCCACAGATACGCAGTATTTT
- | TRBJ1-1 | - | TRBV11-3 | CASSLDGTGAEAFF | TGTGCCAGCAGCTTAGATGGGACGGGGGCTGAAGCTTTCTTT
once | TRBJ1-3 | TRBD1 | TRBV7-8 | CASSPSGQGAGGNTIYF | TGTGCCAGCAGCCCCTCGGGACAGGGGGCAGGTGGAAACACCATATATTTT
- | TRBJ1-1 | - | TRBV7-2 | CASSLGIGGTEAFF | TGTGCCAGCAGCTTAGGGATCGGGGGGACTGAAGCTTTCTTT
- | TRBJ1-6 | - | TRBV7-9 | CASSLTGVGSPLHF | TGTGCCAGCAGCTTAACAGGCGTCGGGTCACCCCTCCACTTT
- | TRBJ2-1 | TRBD1 | TRBV11-2 | CASSSPTGTGVRYNEQFF | TGTGCCAGCAGCTCCCCTACCGGGACAGGTGTTCGCTACAATGAGCAGTTCTTC
- | TRBJ2-5 | TRBD2 | TRBV10-3 | CAISDRGGVLETQYF | TGTGCCATCAGTGATCGGGGGGGGGTCTTGGAGACCCAGTACTTC
- | TRBJ2-7 | - | TRBV6-6 | CASSYPAGVSSEQYF | TGTGCCAGCAGTTATCCCGCCGGGGTCTCCAGCGAGCAGTACTTC
- | TRBJ2-5 | TRBD1 | TRBV6-1 | CASSDRGRGETQYF | TGTGCCAGCAGTGACAGGGGGCGCGGAGAGACCCAGTACTTC
- | TRBJ1-1 | TRBD1 | TRBV12-5 | CASAWMTGTGGALNTEAFF | TGTGCTAGTGCCTGGATGACCGGGACAGGGGGCGCGTTGAACACTGAAGCTTTCTTT
once | TRBJ2-1 | TRBD1 | TRBV24-1 | CATSDPGQGGNEQFF | TGTGCCACCAGTGACCCGGGACAGGGTGGGAATGAGCAGTTCTTC
- | TRBJ2-1 | TRBD1 | TRBV6-4 | CASSVSGTGGSNEQFF | TGTGCCAGCAGTGTCTCCGGGACAGGGGGATCCAATGAGCAGTTCTTC
- | TRBJ2-1 | TRBD1 | TRBV9 | CASSAQWGQGNNEQFF | TGTGCCAGCAGCGCCCAGTGGGGACAGGGCAACAATGAGCAGTTCTTC
- | TRBJ1-2 | TRBD1 | TRBV15 | CATSKRTGTGYGYTF | TGTGCCACCAGCAAACGAACCGGGACAGGGTACGGCTACACCTTC
once | TRBJ2-1 | TRBD2 | TRBV27 | CASSRLAGDHEQFF | TGTGCCAGCAGTCGACTAGCGGGAGACCATGAGCAGTTCTTC
- | TRBJ1-6 | - | TRBV5-5 | CASSPDRFYNSPLHF | TGTGCCAGCAGCCCTGACAGGTTCTATAATTCACCCCTCCACTTT
- | TRBJ1-6 | - | TRBV28 | CASSLRQGVSPLHF | TGTGCCAGCAGTCTTCGGCAGGGTGTGTCACCCCTCCACTTT
- | TRBJ1-5 | TRBD1 | TRBV25-1 | CASSEGTGAQPQHF | TGTGCCAGCAGTGAAGGGACAGGGGCCCAGCCCCAGCATTTT
- | TRBJ1-2 | TRBD1 | TRBV15 | CATSRGQGADGYTF | TGTGCCACCAGCAGGGGACAGGGTGCGGATGGCTACACCTTC
- | TRBJ2-7 | - | TRBV4-1 | CASSPYGGDEQYF | TGCGCCAGCAGCCCGTACGGGGGAGACGAGCAGTACTTC
- | TRBJ1-1 | TRBD1 | TRBV7-8 | CASIDRGQSHTEAFF | TGTGCCAGCATCGACAGGGGGCAATCCCACACTGAAGCTTTCTTT
- | TRBJ2-3 | TRBD2 | TRBV3-1/TRBV3-2 | CASSHRLAGPITDTQYF | TGTGCCAGCAGCCACCGACTAGCGGGACCTATCACAGATACGCAGTATTTT
- | TRBJ2-7 | TRBD2 | TRBV9 | CASSPQASGTYEQYF | TGTGCCAGCAGCCCACAGGCTAGCGGCACCTACGAGCAGTACTTC
- | TRBJ2-3 | - | TRBV11-2 | CASSLRRGTDTQYF | TGTGCCAGCAGCCTCCGCAGAGGAACAGATACGCAGTATTTT
- | TRBJ1-1 | - | TRBV29-1 | CSVDGGNTEAFF | TGCAGCGTTGATGGCGGGAACACTGAAGCTTTCTTT
few | TRBJ1-1 | TRBD1 | TRBV5-1 | CASSWRQGNTEAFF | TGCGCCAGCAGCTGGAGACAGGGGAACACTGAAGCTTTCTTT
once | TRBJ2-1 | TRBD2 | TRBV14 | CASSQPLAGVGNEQFF | TGTGCCAGCAGCCAGCCACTAGCGGGAGTGGGGAATGAGCAGTTCTTC